The 2 T cell receptor beta chains listed next were all sequenced from one sample in a study of T cell clonotyping in hematopoietic cell transplantation. Repertoires were generated with immunoSEQ multiplex PCR, while TCRdb's copy carries only in-frame clones and drops some. The table lists approximately 75,000 clones, around 94% of them singletons, with 1.5% to 2% in the top ten. The sequenced sample consisted of peripheral blood mononuclear cells. Receptor source: a man aged 50 or older in good health. Some clones in this sample may be carry-over from other donors' samples.

The chain employs TRBV19 and TRBJ2-7, with 10 bases lining up with TRBD2. The V gene's germline CDR1 is LNHDA and CDR2 SQIVND (reference sequence). The length of the CDR3 is 16 residues. Unmatched junction bases numbered 7, after V lost 4 bases and J lost 1 base. The CDR3 reads CASSRSGTSVSYEQYF. CDR3 bases: TGTGCCAGTAGTAGATCCGGGACTAGCGTGTCCTACGAGCAGTACTTC.

This chain links TRBV5-1 with TRBJ2-7, with D perhaps matching TRBD1 (5 bases). Deletions cut 4 bases from V and 0 bases from J, with 17 bases between. The CDR3 spans 16 residues. From germline, CDR1 is SGHRS and CDR2 YFSETQ. The DNA of the CDR3 is TGCGCCAGCAGCCCTGACAGACCTGCAAGCTCCTACGAGCAGTACTTC. It translates to CASSPDRPASSYEQYF.